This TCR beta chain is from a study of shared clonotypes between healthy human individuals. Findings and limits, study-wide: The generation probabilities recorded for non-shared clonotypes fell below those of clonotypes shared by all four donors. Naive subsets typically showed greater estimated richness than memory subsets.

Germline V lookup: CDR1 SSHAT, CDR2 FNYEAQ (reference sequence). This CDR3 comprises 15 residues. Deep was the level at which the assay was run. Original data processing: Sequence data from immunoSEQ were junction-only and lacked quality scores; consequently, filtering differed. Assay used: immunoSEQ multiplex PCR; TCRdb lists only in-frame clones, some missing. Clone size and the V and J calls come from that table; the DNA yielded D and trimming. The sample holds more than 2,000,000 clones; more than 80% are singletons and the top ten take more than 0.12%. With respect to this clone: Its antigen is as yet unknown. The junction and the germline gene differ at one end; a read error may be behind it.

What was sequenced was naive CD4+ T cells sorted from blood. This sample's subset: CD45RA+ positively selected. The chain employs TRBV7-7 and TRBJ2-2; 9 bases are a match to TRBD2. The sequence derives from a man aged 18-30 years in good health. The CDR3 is CASSSSGTPTGELFF. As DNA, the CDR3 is TGTGCTAGCAGCTCTAGCGGGACCCCAACCGGGGAGCTGTTTTTT.